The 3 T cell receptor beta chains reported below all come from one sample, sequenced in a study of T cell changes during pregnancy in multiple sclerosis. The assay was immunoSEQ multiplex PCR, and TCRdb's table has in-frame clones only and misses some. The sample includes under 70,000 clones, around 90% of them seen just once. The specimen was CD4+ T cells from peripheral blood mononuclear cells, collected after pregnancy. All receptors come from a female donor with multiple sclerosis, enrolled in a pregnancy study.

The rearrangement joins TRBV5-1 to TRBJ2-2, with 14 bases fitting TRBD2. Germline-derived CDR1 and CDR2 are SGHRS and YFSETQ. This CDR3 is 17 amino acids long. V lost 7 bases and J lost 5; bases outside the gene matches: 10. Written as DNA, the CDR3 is TGCGCCAGCGCCCGGACTAGCGGGGGGACGGGGACCGGGGAGCTGTTTTTT. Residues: CASARTSGGTGTGELFF.

CDR3 amino acids: CATNQAGMSYNEQFF. The CDR3 nucleotides are TGTGCCACCAACCAAGCGGGAATGTCCTACAATGAGCAGTTCTTC. The chain recombines TRBV15 with TRBJ2-1; 7 positions match TRBD2. Unmatched junction bases numbered 7, after V lost 7 bases and J lost 1 base. The germline gives CDR1 LNHNV, CDR2 YYDKDF (reference sequence). The CDR3 covers 15 residues.

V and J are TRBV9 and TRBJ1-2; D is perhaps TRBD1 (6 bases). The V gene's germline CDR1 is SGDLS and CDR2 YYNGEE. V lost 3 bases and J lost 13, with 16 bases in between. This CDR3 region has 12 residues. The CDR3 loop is CASSGEGGIPTF. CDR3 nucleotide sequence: TGTGCCAGCAGCGGCGAAGGGGGTATCCCCACCTTC.